This T cell receptor beta chain was recorded in a study of regulatory T cells in long-lasting Graves disease. Whole-study findings and limits: Thyroid tissue went unexamined; only peripheral blood was analyzed.

TCR beta libraries were built with iRepertoire HTBI primers and Arm-PCR of CDR3 regions. TCRdb used MiXCR to reprocess the multiplex PCR reads, holding one entry per CDR3 protein. The data hold 400,000 to 500,000 distinct CDR3 sequences, with about 17% observed a single time. This clonotype was seen repeatedly, ten times or more. Its antigen remains unknown. This sample's time point: newly diagnosed GD, antithyroid drugs for less than 3 months. The TCR library was prepared using RNA isolated from PBMCs. V was cut by 2 bases and J by 3 bases, with 8 bases left in between. Germline V gene sequence: CDR1 GTSNPN, CDR2 SVGIG (reference sequence). The CDR3 spans 13 residues. The same data also went into a second study, on T cells in Graves' hyperthyroidism and ophthalmopathy. As reported in that work: Exclusion criteria comprised uncontrolled infection, other autoimmune disease, pregnancy or lactation.

The chain combines TRBV30 with TRBJ1-5; no clear D gene. The starting material was peripheral blood mononuclear cells (PBMCs), obtained at new diagnosis, from a patient treated with antithyroid drugs. The sequence came from a woman between 18 and 29 years old with Graves disease. CDR3 region: CAWSTHFNQPQHF. The CDR3 coding sequence is TGTGCCTGGAGTACTCACTTCAATCAGCCCCAGCATTTT.